The 20 T cell receptor beta chains presented below share a single source sample, sequenced in a study of identical twins. MiXCR, run by TCRdb on the 5' RACE reads, gives a single entry per CDR3 protein. The sample holds approximately 250,000 distinct CDR3 sequences; around 6.5% are singletons and the top ten take about 15%. A further study also used this sample, focusing on T cells expressing NK-cell markers.

Sequenced: CD8+ T cells sorted from blood. Receptor source: a woman between 18 and 29 years old in good health.

This clonotype was counted ten times or more. This chain links TRBV12-3 or TRBV12-4 with TRBJ2-3; D remains ambiguous. This CDR3 spans 13 amino acids. Trimming took 6 bases from V and 5 from J, leaving 12 bases between them. CDR3 residues: CASRMTLRDTQYF. DNA of the CDR3: TGTGCCAGCAGGATGACCCTACGAGATACGCAGTATTTT.

This clonotype was seen ten or more times. The rearrangement joins TRBV12-3 or TRBV12-4 to TRBJ1-4; the D is unclear. The length of the CDR3 is 11 residues. The ends were cut back, 5 bases at V and 7 bases at J, with 5 bases in the middle. In DNA, the CDR3 is TGTGCCAGCAGTCGTGGTGAAAAACTGTTTTTT. Translated: CASSRGEKLFF.

V usage is TRBV29-1 and J usage is TRBJ2-5; D gene unclear. Trimming left V 4 bases short and J 1 base short, with 4 bases between. The CDR3 is 11 residues long. CDR1 and CDR2 from the germline V gene are SQVTM and ANQGSEA. The CDR3 coding sequence is TGCAGCGTTGGTCTCCAAGAGACCCAGTACTTC. Its translation is CSVGLQETQYF.

This clonotype was seen a few times. V is TRBV5-1 and J is TRBJ2-5, with 11 bases identical to TRBD2. The CDR3 is 16 residues long. Germline values: CDR1 SGHRS, CDR2 YFSETQ. J was trimmed by 2 bases and V by 1 base; bases with no gene match: 4. The chain's CDR3 is CASSLWGTSGQETQYF. For the CDR3, the DNA is TGCGCCAGCAGCTTGTGGGGGACTAGCGGACAAGAGACCCAGTACTTC.

This clonotype showed up just a few times. This sequence joins TRBV9 and TRBJ2-1; TRBD1 aligns across 9 bases. Germline CDR1 SGDLS, CDR2 YYNGEE. The CDR3 sequence is 17 residues long. Trimming took 0 bases from V and 2 from J; bases not matched to a gene: 6. CDR3 in amino acids: CASSVEARDRAYNEQFF. The CDR3 DNA follows: TGTGCCAGCAGCGTAGAGGCCCGGGACAGGGCCTACAATGAGCAGTTCTTC.

The chain employs TRBV4-3 and TRBJ2-1; 9 bases map to TRBD2. Germline loops: CDR1 LGHNA, CDR2 YSLEER. The CDR3 is 15 amino acids. With V trimmed by 4 bases and J by 7 bases, 8 bases remained unmatched. The CDR3 coding sequence is TGCGCCAGCAGCCGCGAGGGCGGGAGGGTTAATGAGCAGTTCTTC. This encodes CASSREGGRVNEQFF.

A few counts support this clonotype. The V gene is TRBV6-1, the J gene TRBJ2-4, with 7 bases fitting TRBD1. J was trimmed by 4 bases and V by 5 bases; bases with no gene match: 11. This CDR3 is built from 16 residues. Germline V CDR1 and CDR2: MNHNS, SASEGT. The CDR3 bases are TGTGCCAGCAGTATTAATTTCGGGACAGAGAAAAACATTCAGTACTTC. Translated: CASSINFGTEKNIQYF.

In this sample, this clonotype turned up many times. The V gene is TRBV11-2, the J gene TRBJ2-5; a possible D gene is TRBD2 (5 bases). CDR1 and CDR2 from the germline V gene are SGHAT and FQNNGV. CDR3 length equals 15 residues. V was shortened by 5 bases and J by 3 bases, with 16 bases between the two germline ends. CDR3 DNA: TGTGCCAGCAGCCCCTTCCTAGCCGACGAAGAGACCCAGTACTTC. Encoded protein: CASSPFLADEETQYF.

The genes are TRBV5-5 and TRBJ2-3; TRBD1 might be the D (6 bases). CDR3 length: 13 residues. Germline values: CDR1 SGHKS, CDR2 YYEKEE (reference sequence). Between the trimmed V and J ends, which lost 4 bases and 6 bases, there was a span of 12 bases. The CDR3 DNA is TGTGCCAGCAGCGGGGGACACCCTGATACGCAGTATTTT. It yields the protein CASSGGHPDTQYF.

Many counts were recorded for this clonotype. The gene calls are TRBV9 and TRBJ2-4, with 8 bases fitting TRBD1. Germline loops: CDR1 SGDLS, CDR2 YYNGEE. V dropped 2 bases and J dropped 7; count of bases not matched to a gene: 11. This CDR3 contains 16 residues. CDR3 protein: CASSVAGTGVSNIQYF. The CDR3 DNA reads as TGTGCCAGCAGCGTGGCCGGGACAGGAGTGAGCAACATTCAGTACTTC.

The table lists this clonotype with a few counts. The CDR3 here is CASSTIAGGTGELFF. Here the CDR3 DNA reads TGTGCCAGCAGCACTATAGCGGGGGGAACCGGGGAGCTGTTTTTT. V is TRBV7-6 and J is TRBJ2-2, with TRBD2 identical over 10 bases. Germline assignment: CDR1 SGHVS and CDR2 FNYEAQ. V dropped 5 bases and J dropped 5; count of bases not matched to a gene: 5. The CDR3 loop spans 15 amino acids.

The V and J genes are TRBV9 and TRBJ2-7; D is possibly TRBD1 (5 bases). The V and J ends lost 4 bases and 3 bases respectively, with 11 bases between them. Germline CDR1 is SGDLS and CDR2 is YYNGEE. This CDR3 region has 13 residues. The DNA for the CDR3 is TGTGCCAGCAGCACCGACAGTTTCTACGAGCAGTACTTC. The encoded protein is CASSTDSFYEQYF.

The rearrangement uses TRBV6-4 and TRBJ2-6; perhaps TRBD1 as D (5 bases). Between the trimmed V and J ends, which lost 5 bases and 0 bases, there was a span of 8 bases. The CDR3 length is 15 residues. Germline V gives CDR1 MRHNA, CDR2 SNTAGT. CDR3 nucleotide sequence: TGTGCCAGCAGTTCCGACAGCTCTGGGGCCAACGTCCTGACTTTC. This translates into CASSSDSSGANVLTF.

The V call is TRBV7-6, the J call TRBJ2-1; 9 nucleotides agree with TRBD2. The CDR3 length is 15 residues. Trimming took 1 base from V and 8 from J; bases not matched to a gene: 6. Germline V lookup: CDR1 SGHVS, CDR2 FNYEAQ. The DNA for the CDR3 is TGTGCCAGCAGCTTAGGAGCGGGGGGCCGCCATGAGCAGTTCTTC. Its protein is CASSLGAGGRHEQFF.

Only a few counts were recorded for this clonotype. The chain combines TRBV7-2 with TRBJ1-2; D gene unclear. This CDR3 contains 12 residues. CDR1 and CDR2 from the germline V gene are SGHTA and FQGNSA. V lost 5 bases and J lost 8, with 12 bases in between. CDR3 in DNA: TGTGCCAGCAGCCTGGGGTCCCAGGGCTACACCTTC. Residues: CASSLGSQGYTF.

In this sample, this clonotype turned up many times. The chain couples TRBV6-1 to TRBJ1-2; 11 bases fit TRBD1. Losses at the gene ends were 1 base for V and 4 bases for J; bases not matched to a gene: 2. The CDR3 runs 15 residues. Germline V gene lookup returns CDR1 MNHNS and CDR2 SASEGT. The CDR3 DNA is TGTGCCAGCAGTGAAGGGACAGGGGGCGCCTATGGCTACACCTTC. Residues: CASSEGTGGAYGYTF.

This clonotype was seen a few times. The chain joins TRBV20-1 to TRBJ2-1; D tentatively reads TRBD1 or TRBD2 (6 bases each). Trimming pared 5 bases from V and 8 bases from J, leaving 10 bases between. The CDR3 loop spans 11 amino acids. Looked up from germline, CDR1 is DFQATT and CDR2 is SNEGSKA (reference sequence). The CDR3 DNA reads TGCAGTGCTGCAGGGGAGGATGAGCAGTTCTTC. Translated: CSAAGEDEQFF.

This clonotype was counted a few times. The chain recombines TRBV15 with TRBJ2-1; D is unresolved. The CDR3 covers 13 residues. Trimming shortened V by 0 bases and J by 6 bases, and 6 bases separated the two germline ends. Germline V gives CDR1 LNHNV, CDR2 YYDKDF (reference sequence). The CDR3 region has the DNA TGTGCCACCAGCAGAGAAGGACCCAATGAGCAGTTCTTC. Translating gives CATSREGPNEQFF.

This clonotype was seen a few times. V is TRBV5-6 and J is TRBJ2-7; TRBD1 or TRBD2 may be the D gene (5 bases each). Trimming removed 0 bases from V and 4 bases from J, with 14 bases in between. From germline, CDR1 is SGHDT and CDR2 YYEEEE. The length of the CDR3 is 15 residues. The CDR3 here is CASSLAKTGLYEQYF. CDR3 nucleotide sequence: TGTGCCAGCAGCTTGGCTAAAACGGGGCTGTACGAGCAGTACTTC.

A few counts support this clonotype. The CDR3 protein is CASSLGTGFGQPQHF. In DNA, the CDR3 is TGTGCCAGCAGCTTGGGGACAGGGTTCGGTCAGCCCCAGCATTTT. This chain joins TRBV5-6 and TRBJ1-5; 8 nucleotides match TRBD1. After removal of 0 bases from V and 6 bases from J, the junction contained 5 bases not matched to a gene. This CDR3 has 15 residues. Germline V CDR1 and CDR2: SGHDT, YYEEEE.